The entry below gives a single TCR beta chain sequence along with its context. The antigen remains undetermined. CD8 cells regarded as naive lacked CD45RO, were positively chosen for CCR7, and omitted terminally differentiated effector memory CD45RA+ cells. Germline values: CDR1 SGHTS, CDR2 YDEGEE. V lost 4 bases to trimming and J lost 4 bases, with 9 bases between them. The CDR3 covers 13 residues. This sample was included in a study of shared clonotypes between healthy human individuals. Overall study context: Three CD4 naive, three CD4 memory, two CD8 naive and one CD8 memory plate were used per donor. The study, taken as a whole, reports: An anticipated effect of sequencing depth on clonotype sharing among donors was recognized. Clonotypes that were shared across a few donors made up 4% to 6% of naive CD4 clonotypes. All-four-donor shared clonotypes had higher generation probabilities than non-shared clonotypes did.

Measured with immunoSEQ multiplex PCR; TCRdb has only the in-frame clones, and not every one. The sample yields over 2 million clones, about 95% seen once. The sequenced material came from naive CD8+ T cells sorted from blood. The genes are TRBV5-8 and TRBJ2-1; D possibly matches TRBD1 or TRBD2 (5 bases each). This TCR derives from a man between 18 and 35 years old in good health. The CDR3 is CASSTGTYNEQFF. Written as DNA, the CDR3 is TGTGCCAGCAGCACCGGGACGTACAATGAGCAGTTCTTC.